The rows below give T cell receptor beta chains drawn from one sample of a study of cytomegalovirus exposure and HLA in healthy donors. Sequencing used immunoSEQ multiplex PCR; TCRdb keeps in-frame clones, though not all of them. In the table there are around 170,000 clones, roughly 78% of which are singletons. The sequencing input was PBMCs. Every receptor here comes from a woman aged 40 to 50 in good health and CMV-seronegative. Both conserved end residues are part of each CDR3. Each record gives: J gene, V gene, clone size, D gene, CDR3 protein, CDR3 DNA. The D gene is left open where the match is weak. Some rows mark clone size as missing; the rest say once, few, many or name a class of expanded clone.

j_gene: TRBJ1-5
v_gene: TRBV11-2
abundance: -
d_gene: TRBD1
CDR3aa: CASSSGQGLNQPQHF
CDR3nt: TGTGCCAGCAGCTCCGGACAGGGTCTCAATCAGCCCCAGCATTTT

j_gene: TRBJ1-5
v_gene: TRBV6-4
abundance: -
d_gene: -
CDR3aa: CASSGGSYSNQPQHF
CDR3nt: TGTGCCAGCAGTGGGGGCAGCTATAGCAATCAGCCCCAGCATTTT

j_gene: TRBJ2-1
v_gene: TRBV28
abundance: -
d_gene: -
CDR3aa: CASSSAGTPYNEQFF
CDR3nt: TGTGCCAGCAGTTCCGCCGGGACTCCCTACAATGAGCAGTTCTTC

j_gene: TRBJ2-3
v_gene: TRBV7-6
abundance: -
d_gene: TRBD2
CDR3aa: CASSPGLAGATDTQYF
CDR3nt: TGTGCCAGCAGCCCTGGACTAGCGGGAGCGACAGATACGCAGTATTTT

j_gene: TRBJ2-7
v_gene: TRBV11-3
abundance: -
d_gene: -
CDR3aa: CASKVSWQGNVGSYEQYF
CDR3nt: TGTGCCAGCAAAGTTAGTTGGCAGGGAAATGTAGGTTCCTACGAGCAGTACTTC

j_gene: TRBJ1-4
v_gene: TRBV18
abundance: -
d_gene: -
CDR3aa: CASSRPWRDRNEKLFF
CDR3nt: TGTGCCAGCTCACGGCCCTGGAGAGACAGAAATGAAAAACTGTTTTTT

j_gene: TRBJ2-4
v_gene: TRBV7-2
abundance: -
d_gene: TRBD2
CDR3aa: CASSPGLAGAENIQYF
CDR3nt: TGTGCCAGCAGTCCCGGACTAGCGGGAGCGGAAAACATTCAGTACTTC

j_gene: TRBJ1-2
v_gene: TRBV28
abundance: -
d_gene: -
CDR3aa: CASSTGFSNYGYTF
CDR3nt: TGTGCCAGCAGCACAGGATTTTCTAACTATGGCTACACCTTC

j_gene: TRBJ1-2
v_gene: TRBV5-6
abundance: -
d_gene: -
CDR3aa: CASSLQGRVDYGYTF
CDR3nt: TGTGCCAGCAGCTTACAGGGTAGGGTCGACTATGGCTACACCTTC

j_gene: TRBJ2-3
v_gene: TRBV29-1
abundance: -
d_gene: TRBD2
CDR3aa: CSDRPSGLGGLVSDTQYF
CDR3nt: TGCAGCGACCGGCCCTCAGGTCTCGGGGGACTAGTTTCAGATACGCAGTATTTT

j_gene: TRBJ2-6
v_gene: TRBV9
abundance: -
d_gene: -
CDR3aa: CASVGTSSSGANVLTF
CDR3nt: TGTGCCAGCGTCGGGACTTCGAGCTCTGGGGCCAACGTCCTGACTTTC

j_gene: TRBJ1-2
v_gene: TRBV11-3
abundance: -
d_gene: -
CDR3aa: CASSRRGFYGYTF
CDR3nt: TGTGCCAGCAGCCGAAGAGGCTTCTATGGCTACACCTTC

j_gene: TRBJ1-3
v_gene: TRBV6-1
abundance: few
d_gene: TRBD1
CDR3aa: CAILTGGIGNTIYF
CDR3nt: TGTGCCATTTTGACAGGGGGCATTGGAAACACCATATATTTT

j_gene: TRBJ1-5
v_gene: TRBV28
abundance: -
d_gene: -
CDR3aa: CASSLTYSNQPQHF
CDR3nt: TGTGCCAGCAGCCTGACATATAGCAATCAGCCCCAGCATTTT

j_gene: TRBJ1-2
v_gene: TRBV5-4
abundance: once
d_gene: TRBD1
CDR3aa: CASSIRTGGGYTF
CDR3nt: TGTGCCAGCAGCATTCGGACAGGGGGTGGCTACACCTTC

j_gene: TRBJ2-7
v_gene: TRBV10-2
abundance: -
d_gene: -
CDR3aa: CASRRDNYEQYF
CDR3nt: TGCGCCAGCCGCCGGGACAACTACGAGCAGTACTTC

j_gene: TRBJ1-5
v_gene: TRBV19
abundance: -
d_gene: TRBD1
CDR3aa: CASSTGEGQPQHF
CDR3nt: TGTGCCAGCAGTACAGGGGAGGGTCAGCCCCAGCATTTT

j_gene: TRBJ1-2
v_gene: TRBV7-8
abundance: -
d_gene: -
CDR3aa: CASSLVPTGRNYGYTF
CDR3nt: TGTGCCAGCAGCTTAGTACCGACAGGACGCAACTATGGCTACACCTTC

j_gene: TRBJ2-2
v_gene: TRBV27
abundance: few
d_gene: -
CDR3aa: CASSFGTQVTGELFF
CDR3nt: TGTGCCAGCAGTTTCGGGACTCAGGTCACCGGGGAGCTGTTTTTT

j_gene: TRBJ1-4
v_gene: TRBV5-5
abundance: -
d_gene: -
CDR3aa: CASSLRDTKRGEKLFF
CDR3nt: TGTGCCAGCAGCTTACGGGACACCAAAAGGGGTGAAAAACTGTTTTTT

j_gene: TRBJ2-2
v_gene: TRBV27
abundance: once
d_gene: TRBD2
CDR3aa: CASCEAGVETGELFF
CDR3nt: TGTGCCAGCTGTGAAGCGGGAGTAGAAACCGGGGAGCTGTTTTTT

j_gene: TRBJ1-6
v_gene: TRBV6-5
abundance: few
d_gene: -
CDR3aa: CASSLVASAYSPLHF
CDR3nt: TGTGCCAGCAGTTTGGTTGCGTCCGCTTATTCACCCCTCCACTTT

j_gene: TRBJ2-3
v_gene: TRBV5-6
abundance: -
d_gene: TRBD2
CDR3aa: CASSPRGGRALSTQYF
CDR3nt: TGTGCCAGCAGCCCGAGGGGCGGGAGGGCCCTGTCGACGCAGTATTTT

j_gene: TRBJ2-7
v_gene: TRBV6-1
abundance: -
d_gene: TRBD2
CDR3aa: CASSDLTAFRPSGGYEQYF
CDR3nt: TGTGCCAGCAGTGACCTTACAGCATTCCGACCCTCGGGGGGCTACGAGCAGTACTTC

j_gene: TRBJ2-3
v_gene: TRBV29-1
abundance: -
d_gene: -
CDR3aa: CSAGRGAFTDTQYF
CDR3nt: TGCAGCGCCGGTCGGGGGGCCTTCACAGATACGCAGTATTTT

j_gene: TRBJ2-1
v_gene: TRBV6-5
abundance: -
d_gene: TRBD2
CDR3aa: CASSYSSGLAGREQFF
CDR3nt: TGTGCCAGCAGTTACTCGAGCGGACTAGCGGGGAGAGAGCAGTTCTTC

j_gene: TRBJ2-4
v_gene: TRBV4-1
abundance: -
d_gene: TRBD2
CDR3aa: CASSQDRRLAGVAKNIQYF
CDR3nt: TGCGCCAGCAGCCAAGATCGACGACTAGCGGGGGTAGCCAAAAACATTCAGTACTTC

j_gene: TRBJ2-3
v_gene: TRBV7-8
abundance: once
d_gene: TRBD2
CDR3aa: CASSLAGRVVDTQYF
CDR3nt: TGTGCCAGCAGCTTAGCGGGGAGGGTGGTAGATACGCAGTATTTT

j_gene: TRBJ2-3
v_gene: TRBV19
abundance: few
d_gene: TRBD2
CDR3aa: CASSSFPGTSSPDTQYF
CDR3nt: TGTGCCAGTAGTTCCTTTCCCGGGACTAGCTCGCCAGATACGCAGTATTTT

j_gene: TRBJ2-6
v_gene: TRBV5-1
abundance: -
d_gene: -
CDR3aa: CASSLETTGGWANVLTF
CDR3nt: TGCGCCAGCAGCTTGGAAACGACAGGCGGCTGGGCCAACGTCCTGACTTTC

j_gene: TRBJ1-2
v_gene: TRBV4-2
abundance: -
d_gene: -
CDR3aa: CASSATSRGYYGYTF
CDR3nt: TGTGCCAGCAGCGCGACCTCGAGGGGGTACTATGGCTACACCTTC

j_gene: TRBJ2-3
v_gene: TRBV6-4
abundance: few
d_gene: -
CDR3aa: CASSGTRGGTDTQYF
CDR3nt: TGTGCCAGCAGTGGGACCCGGGGAGGCACAGATACGCAGTATTTT

j_gene: TRBJ2-3
v_gene: TRBV19
abundance: -
d_gene: TRBD2
CDR3aa: CASSILAGRDTQYF
CDR3nt: TGTGCCAGTAGTATCCTAGCGGGCAGGGATACGCAGTATTTT

j_gene: TRBJ2-3
v_gene: TRBV9
abundance: -
d_gene: -
CDR3aa: CASSVESRDTQYF
CDR3nt: TGTGCCAGCAGCGTAGAAAGTAGAGATACGCAGTATTTT

j_gene: TRBJ1-1
v_gene: TRBV7-9
abundance: -
d_gene: -
CDR3aa: CASSKAGGPNTEAFF
CDR3nt: TGTGCCAGCAGCAAAGCGGGGGGCCCGAACACTGAAGCTTTCTTT

j_gene: TRBJ2-3
v_gene: TRBV5-6
abundance: -
d_gene: TRBD1
CDR3aa: CASSYWTGFLDTQYF
CDR3nt: TGTGCCAGCAGCTACTGGACAGGGTTTTTAGATACGCAGTATTTT

j_gene: TRBJ2-7
v_gene: TRBV5-4
abundance: -
d_gene: TRBD1
CDR3aa: CASSLAGQGAYEQYF
CDR3nt: TGTGCCAGCAGCTTGGCCGGACAGGGGGCCTACGAGCAGTACTTC

j_gene: TRBJ1-6
v_gene: TRBV6-5
abundance: -
d_gene: -
CDR3aa: CASTAISSYNSPLHF
CDR3nt: TGTGCCAGCACCGCAATTAGCTCCTATAATTCACCCCTCCACTTT

j_gene: TRBJ2-7
v_gene: TRBV4-3
abundance: -
d_gene: -
CDR3aa: CASSQDAMNSYEQYF
CDR3nt: TGCGCCAGCAGCCAAGATGCGATGAACTCCTACGAGCAGTACTTC

j_gene: TRBJ2-7
v_gene: TRBV28
abundance: -
d_gene: -
CDR3aa: CASWGVVKPEQYF
CDR3nt: TGTGCCAGCTGGGGGGTCGTTAAACCGGAGCAGTACTTC

j_gene: TRBJ2-1
v_gene: TRBV18
abundance: -
d_gene: TRBD2
CDR3aa: CASSPIGTTYTIMEQFF
CDR3nt: TGTGCCAGCTCGCCAATTGGGACTACCTATACAATAATGGAGCAGTTCTTC

j_gene: TRBJ2-7
v_gene: TRBV16
abundance: -
d_gene: TRBD2
CDR3aa: CASSRLAGPYEQYF
CDR3nt: TGTGCCAGCAGTAGACTAGCGGGACCCTACGAGCAGTACTTC

j_gene: TRBJ2-1
v_gene: TRBV5-1
abundance: -
d_gene: TRBD1
CDR3aa: CASSPSGTEGVGANEQFF
CDR3nt: TGCGCCAGCAGCCCTTCCGGGACAGAAGGAGTTGGTGCCAATGAGCAGTTCTTC